This passage covers 19 T cell receptor beta chains from one sample sequenced in a study of cytomegalovirus exposure and HLA in healthy donors. Vbeta (60) and Jbeta (13) primers were used in the PCR. Measured with immunoSEQ multiplex PCR; TCRdb has only the in-frame clones, and not every one. The sample shows about 160,000 clones, about 85% of them seen only once. The specimen was PBMCs. These receptors originate from a man aged 18 to 35 in good health and CMV-seropositive.

The chain carries TRBV6-1 and TRBJ1-5, with TRBD1 identical over 7 bases. The trim removed 1 base at V and 9 bases at J, leaving 6 bases unmatched. Germline values: CDR1 MNHNS, CDR2 SASEGT. The CDR3 runs to 14 residues. The DNA for the CDR3 is TGTGCCAGCAGTGAAGGGTCAGGGGGGATGCCCCAGCATTTT. Translation gives CASSEGSGGMPQHF.

The V call is TRBV4-1, the J call TRBJ2-3; D may be TRBD1 (5 bases). The germline gives CDR1 MGHRA, CDR2 YSYEKL. The CDR3 runs to 13 residues. V was cut by 6 bases and J by 2 bases, with 9 bases left in between. DNA for the CDR3: TGCGCCAGCAGGGACACTTTCACAGATACGCAGTATTTT. This translates into CASRDTFTDTQYF.

The rearrangement uses TRBV4-1 and TRBJ2-3, with unresolved D. V was shortened by 5 bases and J by 2 bases, with 11 bases between the two germline ends. CDR1 and CDR2 from the germline V gene are MGHRA and YSYEKL. CDR3 length: 14 residues. The CDR3 DNA follows: TGCGCCAGCAGCTCCATCTTAGTCACAGATACGCAGTATTTT. Translated: CASSSILVTDTQYF.

The chain recombines TRBV19 with TRBJ1-6; perhaps TRBD1 as D (6 bases). CDR1 and CDR2 from the germline V gene are LNHDA and SQIVND (reference sequence). Between the trimmed V and J ends, which lost 3 bases and 10 bases, there was a span of 10 bases. The CDR3 has 13 residues. CDR3 DNA: TGTGCCAGTAGTATCCAGGGGACCTCACCCCTCCACTTT. Its protein product is CASSIQGTSPLHF.

V usage is TRBV7-2 and J usage is TRBJ2-1; weak D call: TRBD2 (7 bases). This CDR3 spans 16 amino acids. Germline V gives CDR1 SGHTA, CDR2 FQGNSA. Deletions cut 0 bases from V and 8 bases from J, with 17 bases between. CDR3 amino acids: CASSLARVGGQDEQFF. In nucleotides, the CDR3 is TGTGCCAGCAGCTTAGCGCGCGTGGGGGGGCAGGATGAGCAGTTCTTC.

The chain couples TRBV9 to TRBJ2-1, with TRBD2 matching 8 bases. Germline V lookup: CDR1 SGDLS, CDR2 YYNGEE. J was trimmed by 6 bases and V by 0 bases; bases with no gene match: 11. The CDR3 consists of 17 residues. CDR3 DNA sequence: TGTGCCAGCAGCGTAGCTCTCACGGGGGGGGTAGGCAATGAGCAGTTCTTC. Amino acid sequence: CASSVALTGGVGNEQFF. Complete variable domain (other parts from reference TRBV9 and TRBJ2-1): DSGVTQTPKHLITATGQRVTLRCSPRSGDLSVYWYQQSLDQGLQFLIQYYNGEERAKGNILERFSAQQFPDLHSELNLSSLELGDSALYFCASSVALTGGVGNEQFFGPGTRLTVL.

The chain uses TRBV19 and TRBJ2-7; D possibly corresponds to TRBD2 (7 bases). There are 14 residues in the CDR3. Germline V gives CDR1 LNHDA, CDR2 SQIVND (reference sequence). V shed 3 bases and J shed 3 bases, with 12 bases lying between them. The CDR3 DNA is TGTGCCAGTAGTATCGGGGGGCATGGCTACGAGCAGTACTTC. This translates into CASSIGGHGYEQYF.

This chain connects TRBV14 to TRBJ2-7; possible D gene TRBD1, 6 bases. The V end lost 6 bases, the J end lost 3 bases, and 15 bases lay between the germline ends. Germline V gene lookup returns CDR1 SGHDN and CDR2 FVKESK. CDR3 length: 14 amino acids. The CDR3 loop reads CASSSGQLYYEQYF. As DNA, the CDR3 is TGTGCCAGCAGTTCTGGACAGCTTTACTACGAGCAGTACTTC.

The chain combines TRBV7-6 with TRBJ2-2; 10 bases match TRBD2. The length of the CDR3 is 17 residues. CDR1 is SGHVS, CDR2 FNYEAQ, per germline. The V gene end was trimmed by 1 base and the J gene end by 3 bases; junction bases not matched to a gene: 5. The DNA for the CDR3 is TGTGCCAGCAGCTTAGGGAGCGGGGGGGCCTACACCGGGGAGCTGTTTTTT. Residues: CASSLGSGGAYTGELFF.

The chain links TRBV5-1 to TRBJ1-2; tentative D call: TRBD1 (6 bases). Trimming took off 3 bases at V and 5 bases at J, with 14 bases between the two ends. The CDR3 is 14 amino acids. Germline values: CDR1 SGHRS, CDR2 YFSETQ. CDR3 sequence (DNA): TGCGCCAGCAGCTACCGGACAGAAACATATGGCTACACCTTC. The encoded protein is CASSYRTETYGYTF.

V usage is TRBV6-6 and J usage is TRBJ2-3; TRBD1 agrees at 9 bases. The CDR3 consists of 16 residues. The V gene's germline CDR1 is MNHNY and CDR2 SVGAGI (reference sequence). J gave up 2 bases and V 2 bases, and 5 bases lay outside the gene matches. CDR3 nucleotides: TGTGCCAGCAGTTACGGTGGGACAGGGACCACAGATACGCAGTATTTT. Translating gives CASSYGGTGTTDTQYF.

This rearrangement joins TRBV2 to TRBJ2-7; D gene ambiguous. Per the germline V gene, CDR1 is SNHLY and CDR2 is FYNNEI. The CDR3 is made up of 12 amino acids. The V gene lost 1 base and the J gene lost 4 bases, with 5 bases spanning the gap. CDR3: CASSEVNYEQYF. The CDR3, as DNA: TGTGCCAGCAGTGAAGTTAATTACGAGCAGTACTTC.

CDR3 DNA sequence: TGTGCCAGCTCACCACCTGCGAGTACCGGGGAGCTGTTTTTT. Its protein product is CASSPPASTGELFF. The genes are TRBV18 and TRBJ2-2; D gene ambiguous. The CDR3 has 14 residues. Germline loops: CDR1 KGHSH, CDR2 LQKENI. V was pared by 0 bases and J by 5 bases, with 7 bases between.

The chain uses TRBV27 and TRBJ2-7, with 12 bases identical to TRBD2. The V segment lost 5 bases and the J segment 5 bases; nucleotides outside the gene matches: 4. Germline CDR1 MNHEY, CDR2 SMNVEV (reference sequence). The CDR3 spans 14 residues. This CDR3 is CASSTSGGLNEQYF. CDR3 bases: TGTGCCAGCAGTACTAGCGGGGGGCTCAACGAGCAGTACTTC.

This rearrangement joins TRBV11-3 to TRBJ1-2; possibly TRBD1 for D (6 bases). This CDR3 contains 14 residues. Trimming cost V 7 bases and J 6 bases, with 18 bases left between them. In germline, CDR1 is SGHNT, CDR2 YENEEA. CDR3 bases: TGTGCCAGCACCTCGACAGGCGTATCGCATGGCTACACCTTC. Amino acids: CASTSTGVSHGYTF.

CDR3 protein: CASSLDGDSNQPQHF. The CDR3 DNA reads TGCGCCAGCAGCTTAGACGGAGATAGCAATCAGCCCCAGCATTTT. This chain links TRBV5-1 with TRBJ1-5; D remains unclear. Germline values: CDR1 SGHRS, CDR2 YFSETQ. The V gene lost 2 bases and the J gene lost 0 bases, with 9 bases spanning the gap. CDR3 length: 15 residues. Full variable domain (rest looked up from reference TRBV5-1 and TRBJ1-5): KAGVTQTPRYLIKTRGQQVTLSCSPISGHRSVSWYQQTPGQGLQFLFEYFSETQRNKGNFPGRFSGRQFSNSRSEMNVSTLELGDSALYLCASSLDGDSNQPQHFGDGTRLSIL.

This clone was detected only a few times. The chain couples TRBV5-1 to TRBJ2-7; TRBD2 matches at 8 bases. The germline gives CDR1 SGHRS, CDR2 YFSETQ. V was pared by 4 bases and J by 3 bases, with 9 bases of the junction left unmatched. The CDR3 length is 15 residues. CDR3: CASSPGGRELYEQYF. CDR3 nucleotide sequence: TGCGCCAGCAGCCCGGGGGGGCGGGAGCTCTACGAGCAGTACTTC.

This chain uses TRBV2 with TRBJ2-5; perhaps TRBD1 as D (6 bases). V gave up 6 bases and J gave up 2 bases, with 10 bases separating them. This CDR3 comprises 13 residues. Germline CDR1 is SNHLY and CDR2 is FYNNEI. The CDR3 nucleotides read TGTGCCAGCAGCTGGACAGAGCAAGAGACCCAGTACTTC. It specifies CASSWTEQETQYF. The full variable domain, completed using reference TRBV2 and TRBJ2-5, is EPEVTQTPSHQVTQMGQEVILRCVPISNHLYFYWYRQILGQKVEFLVSFYNNEISEKSEIFDDQFSVERPDGSNFTLKIRSTKLEDSAMYFCASSWTEQETQYFGPGTRLLVL.

The J gene is TRBJ2-5, the V gene TRBV5-4; 8 nucleotides line up with TRBD2. The CDR3 is 15 residues long. Germline V gene data show CDR1 as SGHNT and CDR2 as YYREEE (reference sequence). V was clipped by 4 bases and J by 3 bases; unmatched bases: 8. This CDR3 reads CASSGVGGEKETQYF. CDR3 sequence (DNA): TGTGCCAGCAGCGGGGTCGGGGGGGAAAAAGAGACCCAGTACTTC.